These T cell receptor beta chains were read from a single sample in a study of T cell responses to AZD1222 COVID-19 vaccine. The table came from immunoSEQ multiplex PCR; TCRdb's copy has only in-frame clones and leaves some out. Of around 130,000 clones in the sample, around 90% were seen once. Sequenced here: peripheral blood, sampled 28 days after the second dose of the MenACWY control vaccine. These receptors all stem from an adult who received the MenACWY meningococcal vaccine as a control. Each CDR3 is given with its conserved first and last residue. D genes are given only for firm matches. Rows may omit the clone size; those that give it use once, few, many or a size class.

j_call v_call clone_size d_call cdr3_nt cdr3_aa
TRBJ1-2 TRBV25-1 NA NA TGTGCCAGCAGTGAAGGGAGGGTTTATATGGATGGCTACACCTTC CASSEGRVYMDGYTF
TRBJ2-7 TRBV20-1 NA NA TGCAGTGCTAGAGATTACGAGCAGTACTTC CSARDYEQYF
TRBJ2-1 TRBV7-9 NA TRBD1 TGTGCCAGCAGCTACCCCGACAGGGATGGCGACAATGAGCAGTTCTTC CASSYPDRDGDNEQFF
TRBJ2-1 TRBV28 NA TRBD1 TGTGCCAGCAGTACCCGGGACAGCCCCAAAGTCGAGCAGTTCTTC CASSTRDSPKVEQFF
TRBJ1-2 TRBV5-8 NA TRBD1 TGTGCCAGCAGCTTGTTACCCTACCCGGAGGGGACAGGGGGTGGCTACACCTTC CASSLLPYPEGTGGGYTF
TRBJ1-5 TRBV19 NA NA TGTGCCAGTAGTATATCCCCGACAGGTAACCAGCCCCAGCATTTT CASSISPTGNQPQHF
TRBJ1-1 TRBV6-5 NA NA TGTGCCAGCAGTTACACGGGGGACACTGAAGCTTTCTTT CASSYTGDTEAFF
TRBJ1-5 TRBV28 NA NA TGTGCCAGCAGTTACGGTAGGATTAGCAATCAGCCCCAGCATTTT CASSYGRISNQPQHF
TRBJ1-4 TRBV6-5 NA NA TGTGCCAGCGGAACAGGGCATGAAAAACTGTTTTTT CASGTGHEKLFF
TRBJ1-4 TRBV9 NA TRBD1 TGTGCCAGCAGCGCCCGGGACAGTCCAACTAATGAAAAACTGTTTTTT CASSARDSPTNEKLFF
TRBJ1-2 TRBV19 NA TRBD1 TGTGCCAGTAGAGACAGGGGGCATCTCTATGGCTACACCTTC CASRDRGHLYGYTF
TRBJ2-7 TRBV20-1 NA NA TGCAGTGCCAGTTGGGGAAGGGAACCCTACGAGCAGTACTTC CSASWGREPYEQYF
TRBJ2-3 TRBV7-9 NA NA TGTGCCAGTCAGGGGCCAGATACGCAGTATTTT CASQGPDTQYF
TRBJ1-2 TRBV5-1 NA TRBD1 TGCGCCAGCAGCTTGGGACAGGGGGCCTGGGGCTACACCTTC CASSLGQGAWGYTF
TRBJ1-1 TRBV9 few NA TGTGCCAGCAGCGTAGAACAGGGCAGGGTCACTGAAGCTTTCTTT CASSVEQGRVTEAFF
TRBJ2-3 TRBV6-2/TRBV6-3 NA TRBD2 TGTGCCAGCAGTTACTCGTTGACTAGCGGGCTCCCCACAGATACGCAGTATTTT CASSYSLTSGLPTDTQYF
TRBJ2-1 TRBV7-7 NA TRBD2 TGTGCCAGCAGCATGGGACTAGCGGGAGACAATGAGCAGTTCTTC CASSMGLAGDNEQFF
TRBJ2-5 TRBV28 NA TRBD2 TGTGCCAGCAGTTTACGACTAGCGGGAGTAGGTCAAGAGACCCAGTACTTC CASSLRLAGVGQETQYF
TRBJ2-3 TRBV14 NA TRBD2 TGTGCCAGCAGCCAAGTGGGGCTAGCGGGAGGGTCAAACACAGATACGCAGTATTTT CASSQVGLAGGSNTDTQYF
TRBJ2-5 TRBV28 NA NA TGTGCCAGCAGTTTAGCGGGGAAGTACCAAGAGACCCAGTACTTC CASSLAGKYQETQYF
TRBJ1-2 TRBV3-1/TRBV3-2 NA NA TGTGCCAGCAGCCCCCAAGGGGACTATGGCTACACCTTC CASSPQGDYGYTF
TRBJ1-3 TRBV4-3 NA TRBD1 TGCGCCAGCAGCCCCTACGGGACAGGTTACTCTGGAAACACCATATATTTT CASSPYGTGYSGNTIYF
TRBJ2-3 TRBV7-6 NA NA TGTGCCAGCAGCTCCCCGACGAGACCTGGCACAGATACGCAGTATTTT CASSSPTRPGTDTQYF
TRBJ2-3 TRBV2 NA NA TGTGCCAGCAGCGTACAGGGAAGTACAGATACGCAGTATTTT CASSVQGSTDTQYF
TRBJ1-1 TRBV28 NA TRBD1 TGTGCCAGCAGCCGGGACAGGGGGCCTTTTGAAGCTTTCTTT CASSRDRGPFEAFF
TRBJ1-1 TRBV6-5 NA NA TGTGCCAGCAGCCCCACCACCCCCCTGAACACTGAAGCTTTCTTT CASSPTTPLNTEAFF
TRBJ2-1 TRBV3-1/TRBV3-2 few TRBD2 TGTGCCAGCAGCGTAGGCGGGAGTGGGCGGAATGAGCAGTTCTTC CASSVGGSGRNEQFF
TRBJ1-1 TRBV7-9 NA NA TGTGCCAGCAGCCCCGGCGAATTCAGGGCGATGAACACTGAAGCTTTCTTT CASSPGEFRAMNTEAFF
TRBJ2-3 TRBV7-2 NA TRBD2 TGTGCCAGCAGCTCTTCTATAGCGGGAGGGATAGATACGCAGTATTTT CASSSSIAGGIDTQYF
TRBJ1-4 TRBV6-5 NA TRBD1 TGTGCCAGCAGTTTGGACAGGGAAGGGGCACTGTTTTTT CASSLDREGALFF
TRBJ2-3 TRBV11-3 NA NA TGTGCCAGCAGCTTTCGTCACTCCACAGATACGCAGTATTTT CASSFRHSTDTQYF
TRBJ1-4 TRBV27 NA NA TGTGCCAGCAGTCCTGGCCTGGGGGAATCTCAAAAACTGTTTTTT CASSPGLGESQKLFF
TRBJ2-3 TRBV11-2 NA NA TGTGCCAGCAGACCCTGGACGGACACAGATACGCAGTATTTT CASRPWTDTDTQYF
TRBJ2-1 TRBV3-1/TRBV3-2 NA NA TGTGCCAGCAGCCCCGGGACAAAGTCCAACAATGAGCAGTTCTTC CASSPGTKSNNEQFF
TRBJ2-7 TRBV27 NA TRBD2 TGTGCCAGCAGTCAAGCGGGAGGGCCGTACGAGCAGTACTTC CASSQAGGPYEQYF
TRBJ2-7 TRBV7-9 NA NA TGTGCCAGCAGCTTAGTCTCGGAGTACGAGCAGTACTTC CASSLVSEYEQYF
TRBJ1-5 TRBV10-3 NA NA TGTGCCATCAGTGAGTCAGCAGTCAATCAGCCCCAGCATTTT CAISESAVNQPQHF
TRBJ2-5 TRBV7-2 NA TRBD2 TGTGCCAGCAGCCAAGACCTAGCGGGGTGGGAGACCCAGTACTTC CASSQDLAGWETQYF
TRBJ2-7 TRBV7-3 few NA TGTGCCAGCAGCTTACGGGCAGTCCCCCCTTACGAGCAGTACTTC CASSLRAVPPYEQYF
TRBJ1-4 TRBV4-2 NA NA TGTGCCAGCAGCCAAGTTCAAAGCGGTAGCTCAACTAATGAAAAACTGTTTTTT CASSQVQSGSSTNEKLFF
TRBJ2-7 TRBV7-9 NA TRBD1 TGTGCCAGCAGCGCCGGGACAGGGGGCGTAGGGGGCACCTACGAGCAGTACTTC CASSAGTGGVGGTYEQYF
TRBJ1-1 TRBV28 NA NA TGTGCCAGCAGCACTCCCGAGCTTGGGAACACTGAAGCTTTCTTT CASSTPELGNTEAFF
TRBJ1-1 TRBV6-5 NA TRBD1 TGTGCCAGCAGACACCGGGACAGGGAGGCTGAAGCTTTCTTT CASRHRDREAEAFF
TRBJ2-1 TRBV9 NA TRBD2 TGTGCCAGCAGCCTAGCGGGAGGGGAGGATACTGAGCAGTTCTTC CASSLAGGEDTEQFF
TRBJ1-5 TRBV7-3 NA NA TGTGCCAGCAGCTTAAGCCACAATCAGCCCCAGCATTTT CASSLSHNQPQHF
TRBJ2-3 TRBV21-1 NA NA TGTGCCACTAATAAAACAGGGACAGATACGCAGTATTTT CATNKTGTDTQYF
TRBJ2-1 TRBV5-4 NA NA TGTGCCAGCAGCTTGGGTCCTTTTGGCAATGAGCAGTTCTTC CASSLGPFGNEQFF
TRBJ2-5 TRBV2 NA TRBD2 TGTGCCAGCCGGGGTCAAGGCGGGGGGGTAAAAGAGACCCAGTACTTC CASRGQGGGVKETQYF
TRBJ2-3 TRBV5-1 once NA TGCGCCAGCAGCTTGTTACTAGCCTCGAGGACAGATACGCAGTATTTT CASSLLLASRTDTQYF